The 31 T cell receptor beta chains below all came from one sample that was sequenced in a study of cytomegalovirus exposure and HLA in healthy donors (dated by TCRdb to about 2017). Library preparation was by the immunoSEQ multiplex PCR assay. The multiplex PCR relied on a mix of 60 forward primers for TCR Vbeta segments and 13 reverse primers for TCR Jbeta segments. This immuneACCESS table, as held by TCRdb, lists in-frame sequences with V and J called but not all clones. Of the missing ones, under half trace to an unresolved V gene in checked studies; the others have no known cause. The sample records 30,000 to 35,000 clones, roughly 78% of which are singletons. Together, the top ten hold 5.5% to 7% of the sample. Sample: PBMCs. Receptors were obtained from a male donor in good health and CMV-seronegative.

V is TRBV28 and J is TRBJ2-3; TRBD2 might be the D (6 bases). The CDR3 sequence is 17 residues long. V was pared by 2 bases and J by 0 bases, with 15 bases between. Germline CDR1 reads MDHEN; CDR2 reads SYDVKM. CDR3 bases: TGTGCCAGCAGTTTAGGACACGCCGGGACTAGCACAGATACGCAGTATTTT. Translating gives CASSLGHAGTSTDTQYF.

The gene calls are TRBV5-4 and TRBJ2-2; TRBD1 matches 8 bases. Trimming removed 0 bases from V and 5 bases from J; junction bases left unmatched: 6. The CDR3 is made up of 16 amino acids. Per germline, CDR1 SGHNT and CDR2 YYREEE (reference sequence). CDR3 nucleotide sequence: TGTGCCAGCAGCTTGGGACAGGGGCAGGGAACCGGGGAGCTGTTTTTT. It specifies CASSLGQGQGTGELFF. The variable domain in full, with the rest retrieved from reference TRBV5-4 and TRBJ2-2, is ETGVTQSPTHLIKTRGQQVTLRCSSQSGHNTVSWYQQALGQGPQFIFQYYREEENGRGNFPPRFSGLQFPNYSSELNVNALELDDSALYLCASSLGQGQGTGELFFGEGSRLTVL.

The chain couples TRBV5-1 to TRBJ1-5, with 8 bases identical to TRBD1. V shed 0 bases and J 5 bases; nucleotides not matched to a gene: 4. Per the germline V gene, CDR1 is SGHRS and CDR2 is YFSETQ. The CDR3 spans 15 residues. The CDR3 region is CASSLGTGNDQPQHF. The DNA of the CDR3 is TGCGCCAGCAGCTTGGGGACAGGGAATGATCAGCCCCAGCATTTT.

The chain employs TRBV4-1 and TRBJ2-7, with 10 bases lining up with TRBD1. Unmatched junction bases numbered 5, after V lost 3 bases and J lost 3 bases. Germline V lookup: CDR1 MGHRA, CDR2 YSYEKL. The CDR3 is 15 residues long. CDR3 bases: TGCGCCAGCAGCCATGCCGGACAGGGGGGCTACGAGCAGTACTTC. Protein product: CASSHAGQGGYEQYF.

The chain uses TRBV20-1 and TRBJ1-1; TRBD1 is a possible D gene (5 bases). CDR1 is DFQATT, CDR2 SNEGSKA, per germline (reference sequence). This CDR3 comprises 11 residues. Trimming pared 6 bases from V and 4 bases from J, leaving 9 bases between. The CDR3 DNA follows: TGCAGTGCCAGGGCGACCACTGAAGCTTTCTTT. Amino acids: CSARATTEAFF.

The V gene is TRBV5-4, the J gene TRBJ1-1; D not resolved. Germline CDR1 is SGHNT and CDR2 is YYREEE (reference sequence). The CDR3 runs to 15 residues. The V end was cut by 3 bases, the J end by 4 bases, with 16 bases between. CDR3 bases: TGTGCCAGCAGCTCGGCGCGGGCTTTTGGCACTGAAGCTTTCTTT. Its protein product is CASSSARAFGTEAFF.

The chain links TRBV5-8 to TRBJ2-3, with 7 bases fitting TRBD2. Germline trimming cut 1 base from V and 0 bases from J; bases unmatched to any gene: 5. This CDR3 has 16 amino acids. Germline V lookup: CDR1 SGHTS, CDR2 YDEGEE. This chain's CDR3 is CASSLIAGVSTDTQYF. The CDR3 DNA is TGTGCCAGCAGCTTGATCGCGGGGGTCAGCACAGATACGCAGTATTTT.

V gene TRBV5-1 combines with J gene TRBJ1-1; D not resolved. Germline CDR1 reads SGHRS; CDR2 reads YFSETQ. V was cut by 0 bases and J by 0 bases, with 9 bases left in between. The CDR3 loop spans 15 amino acids. Written as DNA, the CDR3 is TGCGCCAGCAGCTTGGGAGGAGTCATGAACACTGAAGCTTTCTTT. This codes for CASSLGGVMNTEAFF.

The rearrangement uses TRBV18 and TRBJ2-1; maybe TRBD1 (5 bases). CDR3 length: 14 amino acids. Trimming stripped 6 bases from V and 5 bases from J, with 14 bases between. Germline V gives CDR1 KGHSH, CDR2 LQKENI. The CDR3 loop is CASSDSGGDNEQFF. The CDR3 nucleotides read TGTGCCAGCTCCGACAGTGGTGGGGACAATGAGCAGTTCTTC. Full variable domain (remainder filled in from reference TRBV18 and TRBJ2-1): NAGVMQNPRHLVRRRGQEARLRCSPMKGHSHVYWYRQLPEEGLKFMVYLQKENIIDESGMPKERFSAEFPKEGPSILRIQQVVRGDSAAYFCASSDSGGDNEQFFGPGTRLTVL.

Note on this clone: Other DNA sequences in the same sample also yield this CDR3. This sequence joins TRBV4-3 and TRBJ1-4, with 10 bases matching TRBD1. V gave up 1 base and J gave up 3 bases; unmatched junction bases: 5. Per germline, CDR1 LGHNA and CDR2 YSLEER. The length of the CDR3 is 17 residues. The CDR3 sequence is CASSQATGGSSNEKLFF. In nucleotides, the CDR3 is TGCGCCAGCAGCCAAGCGACAGGGGGCTCGTCTAATGAAAAACTGTTTTTT.

The chain recombines TRBV13 with TRBJ1-1; 11 nucleotides line up with TRBD1. Per the germline V gene, CDR1 is PRHDT and CDR2 is FYEKMQ (reference sequence). The junction had 5 bases not matched to a gene; V was cut back by 0 bases and J by 5 bases. This CDR3 is built from 16 residues. The CDR3 spells CASSLGGTGGRTEAFF. DNA for the CDR3: TGTGCCAGCAGCTTAGGGGGGACAGGGGGTCGGACTGAAGCTTTCTTT. The full variable domain, rest sourced from reference TRBV13 and TRBJ1-1, is AAGVIQSPRHLIKEKRETATLKCYPIPRHDTVYWYQQGPGQDPQFLISFYEKMQSDKGSIPDRFSAQQFSDYHSELNMSSLELGDSALYFCASSLGGTGGRTEAFFGQGTRLTVV.

V and J are TRBV4-2 and TRBJ2-1; D possibly corresponds to TRBD1 (6 bases). The germline CDR1 and CDR2 sequences are LGHNA and YNFKEQ. V was trimmed by 3 bases and J by 10 bases, leaving 16 bases between them. This CDR3 has 14 residues. The CDR3 nucleotides read TGTGCCAGCAGCCAGGAGGCAGGGGCCTTAGAGCAGTTCTTC. Protein product: CASSQEAGALEQFF.

The chain couples TRBV27 to TRBJ2-6, with 8 bases lining up with TRBD1. CDR1 is MNHEY and CDR2 is SMNVEV in the germline V gene (reference sequence). This CDR3 is 17 amino acids long. V lost 3 bases to trimming and J lost 0 bases; unmatched junction nucleotides: 4. CDR3 in amino acids: CASSLTGVNSGANVLTF. As DNA, the CDR3 is TGTGCCAGCAGTTTGACAGGGGTTAACTCTGGGGCCAACGTCCTGACTTTC.

The rearrangement links TRBV7-2 to TRBJ2-7; 8 nucleotides align to TRBD2. The CDR3 spans 15 residues. V lost 2 bases to trimming and J lost 0 bases; unmatched junction nucleotides: 3. Germline V gene sequence: CDR1 SGHTA, CDR2 FQGNSA. As DNA, the CDR3 is TGTGCCAGCAGCTTATACGCGGGGGGCTCCTACGAGCAGTACTTC. Translation gives CASSLYAGGSYEQYF.

The chain uses TRBV9 and TRBJ2-2; D remains unclear. CDR1 and CDR2 from the germline V gene are SGDLS and YYNGEE. The CDR3 covers 13 residues. V lost 2 bases and J lost 2, with 4 bases in between. The CDR3 DNA sequence: TGTGCCAGCAGCGTCTACAACACCGGGGAGCTGTTTTTT. Its protein product is CASSVYNTGELFF.

The V gene is TRBV6-5, the J gene TRBJ1-2, with 9 bases aligning to TRBD1. Trimming removed 6 bases from V and 6 bases from J; junction bases left unmatched: 8. From germline, CDR1 is MNHEY and CDR2 SVGAGI. The CDR3 consists of 14 residues. For the CDR3, the DNA is TGTGCCAGCAGCCGTGGACAGGGGTACGATGGCTACACCTTC. Translating gives CASSRGQGYDGYTF.

The chain couples TRBV7-2 to TRBJ1-1; D gene uncertain. Germline CDR1 is SGHTA and CDR2 is FQGNSA. The CDR3 runs 15 residues. Trimming pared 5 bases from V and 1 base from J, leaving 14 bases between. In DNA form, the CDR3 reads TGTGCCAGCAGCGCGGGCCCTGTAGGGAACACTGAAGCTTTCTTT. Its translation: CASSAGPVGNTEAFF.

The chain is built from TRBV25-1 and TRBJ1-2, with D tentatively TRBD1 (5 bases). The length of the CDR3 is 16 residues. CDR1 is MGHDK and CDR2 is SYGVNS in the germline V gene. V lost 1 base, J lost 7 bases, and 19 bases lay in between. CDR3 nucleotide sequence: TGTGCCAGCAGTGAATGGGTGGGCCAGGGAGGCGGTGGCTACACCTTC. This codes for CASSEWVGQGGGGYTF.

The V gene is TRBV6-1, the J gene TRBJ1-2; the D is unclear. V was trimmed by 3 bases and J by 4 bases, leaving 9 bases between them. Per germline, CDR1 MNHNS and CDR2 SASEGT. The CDR3 is 13 amino acids. CDR3 bases: TGTGCCAGCAGTGACTCCCGGGTCTATGGCTACACCTTC. Its translation is CASSDSRVYGYTF.

The chain has TRBV5-6 and TRBJ1-2, with a possible D match to TRBD1 (5 bases). The V end lost 0 bases, the J end lost 2 bases, and 14 bases lay between the germline ends. The CDR3 sequence is 16 residues long. CDR1 is SGHDT, CDR2 YYEEEE, per germline. The CDR3 protein is CASSLAMRGLNYGYTF. The CDR3 DNA sequence: TGTGCCAGCAGCTTGGCTATGCGGGGACTCAACTATGGCTACACCTTC.

This clone was seen a single time. The V gene is TRBV6-1, the J gene TRBJ1-1, with D maybe TRBD1 (5 bases). V lost 6 bases, J lost 4 bases, and 12 bases lay in between. This CDR3 has 13 residues. CDR1 and CDR2 (germline): MNHNS, SASEGT. The CDR3 is CASSIGGSTEAFF. DNA of the CDR3: TGTGCCAGCAGCATCGGGGGGTCCACTGAAGCTTTCTTT.

This clone was seen just once. The chain combines TRBV23-1 with TRBJ1-4; D gene unclear. TRBV23-1 is identified as an open reading frame with a role that is uncertain. The V gene lost 11 bases and the J gene lost 0 bases, with 10 bases spanning the gap. This CDR3 comprises 13 residues. CDR3 residues: CAGWPATNEKLFF. DNA of the CDR3: TGCGCCGGCTGGCCCGCAACTAATGAAAAACTGTTTTTT.

The V call is TRBV30, the J call TRBJ1-5; 8 nucleotides line up with TRBD1. Germline V gives CDR1 GTSNPN, CDR2 SVGIG (reference sequence). V trimming: 1 base; J trimming: 6 bases; junction bases outside the gene matches: 8. This CDR3 region has 15 residues. The chain's CDR3 is CAWSDPQGAFQPQHF. CDR3 nucleotide sequence: TGTGCCTGGAGTGACCCCCAGGGGGCCTTTCAGCCCCAGCATTTT.

This sequence joins TRBV4-2 and TRBJ1-2, with a tentative D call TRBD1 (5 bases). CDR3 length equals 15 residues. Trimming took off 4 bases at V and 6 bases at J, with 18 bases between the two ends. Germline V gives CDR1 LGHNA, CDR2 YNFKEQ. CDR3 sequence reads: CASSRGGSRLDGYTF. DNA for the CDR3: TGTGCCAGCAGCCGGGGGGGGTCGCGATTGGATGGCTACACCTTC.

The rearrangement links TRBV30 to TRBJ1-2; 10 bases line up with TRBD1. The CDR3 is 12 amino acids. CDR1 and CDR2 (germline): GTSNPN, SVGIG (reference sequence). Unmatched junction bases numbered 3, after V lost 5 bases and J lost 6 bases. CDR3 in amino acids: CAWGGQGDGYTF. For the CDR3, the DNA is TGTGCCTGGGGAGGACAGGGGGATGGCTACACCTTC.

J is TRBJ2-3 and V is TRBV29-1, with D possibly matching TRBD2 (5 bases). The CDR3 length is 13 residues. Germline V gene sequence: CDR1 SQVTM, CDR2 ANQGSEA. V was clipped by 0 bases and J by 4 bases, with 8 bases between them. The CDR3 region is CSVEEPRADTQYF. CDR3 DNA: TGCAGCGTTGAAGAACCGAGGGCAGATACGCAGTATTTT.

This chain uses TRBV6-1 with TRBJ1-1; D is ambiguous. CDR3 length: 14 residues. V lost 8 bases and J 0 bases, leaving 13 bases between the germline ends. CDR1 and CDR2 from the germline V gene are MNHNS and SASEGT. CDR3 in amino acids: CASGRDHMNTEAFF. Here the CDR3 DNA reads TGTGCCAGCGGGAGAGACCACATGAACACTGAAGCTTTCTTT.

The J gene is TRBJ2-3, the V gene TRBV30, with 9 bases matching TRBD2. CDR3 length: 14 amino acids. V lost 2 bases and J lost 5; bases outside the gene matches: 5. Germline CDR1 is GTSNPN and CDR2 is SVGIG (reference sequence). For the CDR3, the DNA is TGTGCCTGGAGTCTATGGACTAGCGAAGATACGCAGTATTTT. This gives the protein CAWSLWTSEDTQYF.

The rearrangement uses TRBV15 and TRBJ2-3; the D gene is possibly TRBD1 (6 bases). Germline values: CDR1 LNHNV, CDR2 YYDKDF (reference sequence). This CDR3 is 16 amino acids long. Trimming cost V 0 bases and J 6 bases, with 16 bases left between them. For the CDR3, the DNA is TGTGCCACCAGCAGAGATCTTGCACAGGGCCACGATACGCAGTATTTT. This encodes CATSRDLAQGHDTQYF.

This clone was recorded only once. The chain carries TRBV5-6 and TRBJ1-1; D not resolved. The CDR3 totals 13 residues. The ends were cut back, 2 bases at V and 4 bases at J, with 9 bases in the middle. Germline lookup yields CDR1 SGHDT and CDR2 YYEEEE. CDR3 amino acids: CASSFGESTEAFF. CDR3 bases: TGTGCCAGCAGCTTCGGGGAGAGCACTGAAGCTTTCTTT.

The rearrangement joins TRBV7-3 to TRBJ1-3, with D tentatively TRBD1 (5 bases). Looked up from germline, CDR1 is SGHTA and CDR2 is FQGTGA. The CDR3 covers 14 residues. The V end lost 4 bases, the J end lost 4 bases, and 11 bases lay between the germline ends. The DNA of the CDR3 is TGTGCCAGCAGCTCCCAGGGTTCCGGAAACACCATATATTTT. Amino acid sequence: CASSSQGSGNTIYF. Combining the CDR3 with reference TRBV7-3 and TRBJ1-3 gives the whole variable domain GAGVSQTPSNKVTEKGKYVELRCDPISGHTALYWYRQSLGQGPEFLIYFQGTGAADDSGLPNDRFFAVRPEGSVSTLKIQRTERGDSAVYLCASSSQGSGNTIYFGEGSWLTVV.